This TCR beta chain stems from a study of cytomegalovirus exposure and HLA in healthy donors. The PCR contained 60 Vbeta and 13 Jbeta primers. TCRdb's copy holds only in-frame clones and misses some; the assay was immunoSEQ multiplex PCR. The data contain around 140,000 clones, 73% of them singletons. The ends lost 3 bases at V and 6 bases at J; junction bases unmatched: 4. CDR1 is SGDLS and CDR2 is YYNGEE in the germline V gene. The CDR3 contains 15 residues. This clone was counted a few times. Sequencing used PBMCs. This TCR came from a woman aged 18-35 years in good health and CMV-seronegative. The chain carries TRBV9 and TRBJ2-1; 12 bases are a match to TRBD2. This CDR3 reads CASSATSGSFNEQFF. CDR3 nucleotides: TGTGCCAGCAGCGCGACTAGCGGGAGTTTCAATGAGCAGTTCTTC.